This entry lists 24 T cell receptor beta chains sequenced from one sample in a study of regulatory T cells in long-lasting Graves disease. The time point here: persistent/refractory GD, antithyroid drugs over 5 years with positive TRAb. Extracted PBMC RNA gave rise to the TCR library. CDR3 regions were amplified by Arm-PCR using iRepertoire HTBI primers to build TCR beta libraries. MiXCR, run by TCRdb on the multiplex PCR reads, gives a single entry per CDR3 protein. The table lists 430,000 or so distinct CDR3 sequences, approximately 22% of them singletons. The starting material was peripheral blood mononuclear cells (PBMCs), obtained when the disease was refractory, from a patient treated with antithyroid drugs. Source of these receptors: a female donor with Graves disease.

In its sample, this clonotype was seen once. The chain uses TRBV3-1 and TRBJ2-3; a weak D match, TRBD1 (5 bases). The CDR3 sequence is 13 residues long. Between the trimmed V and J ends, which lost 2 bases and 4 bases, there was a span of 7 bases. Germline V gives CDR1 LGHDT, CDR2 YNNKEL (reference sequence). CDR3 DNA: TGTGCCAGCAGCCAAAGGGGCTCAGATACGCAGTATTTT. Its translation: CASSQRGSDTQYF.

There are many counts of this clonotype. In DNA form, the CDR3 reads TGTGCCAGCAGTGGACAGGACAGGGGGAAAATCACCTATAATTCACCCCTCCACTTT. Its protein is CASSGQDRGKITYNSPLHF. J is TRBJ1-6 and V is TRBV6-1, with 10 bases lining up with TRBD1. The germline gives CDR1 MNHNS, CDR2 SASEGT. The V and J ends lost 4 bases and 2 bases, in that order; junction bases with no gene match: 11. This CDR3 region has 19 residues.

The table lists this clonotype with a few counts. The chain combines TRBV19 with TRBJ2-4, with a weak D call TRBD2 (5 bases). Deletions cut 4 bases from V and 0 bases from J, with 13 bases between. Germline lookup yields CDR1 LNHDA and CDR2 SQIVND (reference sequence). The CDR3 has 16 residues. This chain's CDR3 is CASSTPGELAKNIQYF. CDR3 nucleotide sequence: TGTGCCAGTAGTACCCCCGGGGAACTAGCCAAAAACATTCAGTACTTC.

This clonotype has at least ten counts. The genes are TRBV2 and TRBJ1-2; no clear D. Germline lookup yields CDR1 SNHLY and CDR2 FYNNEI. V was pared by 5 bases and J by 8 bases, with 9 bases between. The CDR3 extends over 11 amino acids. Written as DNA, the CDR3 is TGTGCCAGCAGTCGACACCTCGGCTACACCTTC. Translation gives CASSRHLGYTF.

The table lists this clonotype with many counts. One junction end does not reproduce the germline sequence, and a read error may be involved. V gene TRBV11-1 combines with J gene TRBJ2-7, with 10 nucleotides matching TRBD1. Per germline, CDR1 SGHAT and CDR2 FQDESV (reference sequence). The CDR3 consists of 15 residues. The CDR3 loop is CASSVAGTGAFEQYF. The CDR3 bases are TGTGCCAGCAGCGTAGCCGGGACAGGGGCTTTTGAGCAGTACTTC.

This clonotype has more than one count but fewer than ten. This sequence joins TRBV6-5 and TRBJ1-5; 8 bases are a match to TRBD1. Trimming at V came to 2 bases and at J to 0 bases, leaving 6 bases not matched to a gene. Germline V gives CDR1 MNHEY, CDR2 SVGAGI. CDR3 size: 17 residues. The DNA for the CDR3 is TGTGCCAGCAGTTACGACCGGACAGGGATTAGCAATCAGCCCCAGCATTTT. Residues: CASSYDRTGISNQPQHF.

This clonotype has a count of ten or more. The chain links TRBV6-2 or TRBV6-3 to TRBJ2-7; 8 nucleotides line up with TRBD2. V shed 7 bases, J shed 4 bases, and the junction held 6 bases outside the gene matches. The CDR3 extends over 13 amino acids. The germline V gene encodes CDR1 MNHEY and CDR2 SVGEGT. CDR3 sequence (DNA): TGTGCCAGCACCCAAGCGGGAGTGTACGAGCAGTACTTC. Protein: CASTQAGVYEQYF.

The rearrangement uses TRBV20-1 and TRBJ2-7; D perhaps matches TRBD2 (5 bases). The V end lost 4 bases, the J end lost 5 bases, and 18 bases lay between the germline ends. Looked up from germline, CDR1 is DFQATT and CDR2 is SNEGSKA (reference sequence). This CDR3 contains 14 residues. The CDR3 loop reads CSATSFAVGDEQYF. The CDR3, as DNA: TGCAGTGCTACTAGCTTCGCCGTTGGGGACGAGCAGTACTTC.

CDR3 nucleotide sequence: TGTGCCAGTACCACCTATCAGGGTGCTGGGGCCAACGTCCTGACTTTC. Protein product: CASTTYQGAGANVLTF. The rearrangement uses TRBV19 and TRBJ2-6; D is possibly TRBD1 (5 bases). Deletions cut 7 bases from V and 2 bases from J, with 15 bases between. Germline loops: CDR1 LNHDA, CDR2 SQIVND (reference sequence). The CDR3 length is 16 residues.

Ten or more counts support this clonotype. The gene calls are TRBV27 and TRBJ1-2; unclear D gene. The germline gives CDR1 MNHEY, CDR2 SMNVEV (reference sequence). The length of the CDR3 is 15 residues. V lost 10 bases and J 1 base, leaving 19 bases between the germline ends. The CDR3 nucleotides are TGTGCCACCTCGAAAGCGGACGGATATAACTATGGCTACACCTTC. Protein: CATSKADGYNYGYTF.

This clonotype was seen ten or more times. This rearrangement joins TRBV12-3 or TRBV12-4 to TRBJ1-4; 9 bases align to TRBD1. The CDR3 spans 15 residues. V lost 2 bases to trimming and J lost 3 bases; unmatched junction nucleotides: 1. CDR3 residues: CASSLRTGANEKLFF. CDR3 sequence (DNA): TGTGCCAGCAGTTTACGGACAGGGGCTAATGAAAAACTGTTTTTT.

This clonotype was detected many times. The chain employs TRBV27 and TRBJ1-1; D perhaps matches TRBD1 (5 bases). The length of the CDR3 is 15 residues. Deletions cut 3 bases from V and 3 bases from J, with 14 bases between. Germline values: CDR1 MNHEY, CDR2 SMNVEV (reference sequence). The CDR3 DNA sequence: TGTGCCAGCAGTTTTTTAACGGGGACCCACACTGAAGCTTTCTTT. This translates into CASSFLTGTHTEAFF.

The genes are TRBV18 and TRBJ1-1; 7 bases fit TRBD1. Germline loops: CDR1 KGHSH, CDR2 LQKENI. Trimming took 6 bases from V and 5 from J; bases not matched to a gene: 9. The CDR3 totals 14 residues. The CDR3 DNA reads as TGTGCCAGCTCCTTGACAGGGTATGGGACTGAAGCTTTCTTT. It yields the protein CASSLTGYGTEAFF.

This clonotype appeared many times. The chain combines TRBV30 with TRBJ2-2, with a weak D call TRBD2 (5 bases). Germline CDR1 and CDR2: GTSNPN and SVGIG (reference sequence). The CDR3 sequence is 14 residues long. Trimming left V 0 bases short and J 5 bases short, with 10 bases between. In nucleotides, the CDR3 is TGTGCCTGGAGTGTTGATGGGGAGACCGGGGAGCTGTTTTTT. This codes for CAWSVDGETGELFF.

This clonotype came up a few times. The genes are TRBV5-4 and TRBJ2-7, with D possibly TRBD1 on 6 matching bases. The CDR3 loop spans 16 amino acids. Germline V gene data show CDR1 as SGHNT and CDR2 as YYREEE (reference sequence). Trimming cost V 3 bases and J 1 base, with 17 bases left between them. The CDR3 sequence: CASSSPKQGKSYEQYF. The DNA of the CDR3 is TGTGCCAGCAGCTCCCCAAAACAGGGAAAATCCTACGAGCAGTACTTC.

The chain recombines TRBV20-1 with TRBJ1-5; possibly TRBD1 for D (6 bases). CDR3 length: 17 amino acids. Between the trimmed V and J ends, which lost 0 bases and 3 bases, there was a span of 18 bases. Germline V gives CDR1 DFQATT, CDR2 SNEGSKA (reference sequence). CDR3 sequence: CSARDSTGRMVNQPQHF. DNA of the CDR3: TGCAGTGCTAGAGACTCAACAGGGAGGATGGTCAATCAGCCCCAGCATTTT.

The chain has TRBV5-1 and TRBJ2-5; D remains ambiguous. Germline values: CDR1 SGHRS, CDR2 YFSETQ. The length of the CDR3 is 14 residues. The V gene lost 0 bases and the J gene lost 2 bases, with 8 bases spanning the gap. This CDR3 is CASSLAHLQETQYF. DNA for the CDR3: TGCGCCAGCAGCTTGGCCCATTTACAAGAGACCCAGTACTTC.

The V call is TRBV28, the J call TRBJ2-7; possibly TRBD1 or TRBD2 for D (5 bases each). CDR3 length: 11 residues. CDR1 is MDHEN and CDR2 is SYDVKM in the germline V gene. V was pared by 11 bases and J by 10 bases, with 18 bases between. In DNA, the CDR3 is TGTGCCTCCGGGGCTTTCCTCGACCAGTACTTC. Translating it yields CASGAFLDQYF.

As concerns this clonotype: A much larger clonotype is one base distant, so this may be a read error. The chain recombines TRBV30 with TRBJ1-1; no firm D call. CDR1 is GTSNPN and CDR2 is SVGIG in the germline V gene (reference sequence). The CDR3 runs to 14 residues. CDR3 sequence (DNA): TGTACCTGGACCGTGGGATTTGGGAACACTGAAGCTTTCTTT. Amino acid sequence: CTWTVGFGNTEAFF.

The rearrangement uses TRBV6-1 and TRBJ2-7, with 7 bases identical to TRBD1. The V and J ends lost 7 bases and 3 bases, in that order; junction bases with no gene match: 12. Per the germline V gene, CDR1 is MNHNS and CDR2 is SASEGT. This CDR3 has 15 residues. The CDR3 DNA sequence: TGTGCCAGCAAAGACAGGGACGGTTATATCTACGAGCAGTACTTC. It codes for CASKDRDGYIYEQYF.

This clonotype was picked up many times. The chain carries TRBV28 and TRBJ1-4; D may be TRBD1 (5 bases). The germline V gene encodes CDR1 MDHEN and CDR2 SYDVKM. Trimming left V 6 bases short and J 8 bases short, with 19 bases between. The CDR3 sequence is 15 residues long. This CDR3 is CASSPPRGGREKLFF. The CDR3 DNA reads TGTGCCAGCAGCCCCCCTCGCGGGGGACGGGAAAAACTGTTTTTT.

There are many counts of this clonotype. This chain uses TRBV28 with TRBJ2-4; TRBD2 agrees at 7 bases. Germline V gene data show CDR1 as MDHEN and CDR2 as SYDVKM. This CDR3 is built from 15 residues. With 7 bases clipped from V and 0 bases from J, the junction kept 6 bases outside the gene matches. CDR3 loop: CASTGLAVAKNIQYF. CDR3 sequence (DNA): TGTGCCAGCACTGGCCTAGCGGTAGCCAAAAACATTCAGTACTTC.

This clonotype was seen ten or more times. The chain joins TRBV20-1 to TRBJ2-2; 9 bases align to TRBD2. In germline, CDR1 is DFQATT, CDR2 SNEGSKA (reference sequence). The CDR3 has 14 amino acids. V shed 3 bases and J 7 bases; nucleotides not matched to a gene: 6. The CDR3 bases are TGCAGTGCTAGTGGCGGGAGGGCCGTCGGGGAGCTGTTTTTT. It encodes CSASGGRAVGELFF.

This clonotype has ten or more counts. The chain has TRBV28 and TRBJ1-1; D not resolved. V was shortened by 8 bases and J by 0 bases, with 7 bases between the two germline ends. The germline V gene has CDR1 MDHEN and CDR2 SYDVKM. The CDR3 is 12 residues long. The CDR3 nucleotides are TGTGCCAGCGCCGAGATGAACACTGAAGCTTTCTTT. Its translation: CASAEMNTEAFF.